These 4 T cell receptor beta chains share one sample of origin, sequenced in a study of T cells in Graves' hyperthyroidism and ophthalmopathy. The TCR beta CDR3 regions underwent amplification using RNA transcripts as the source. The study used the HTBI primer set for a first-round RT-PCR of the TCR CDR3. TCRdb fed the multiplex PCR reads into MiXCR, producing one record per CDR3 protein. The repertoire has hundreds of thousands of distinct CDR3 sequences, about 45% of them found once; the top ten carry more than 7%. The sequencing input was peripheral blood or thyroid tissue (not recorded which). These receptor sequences come from an adult man with Graves' disease, either hyperthyroidism or ophthalmopathy (not recorded which).

This clonotype was observed many times. The chain recombines TRBV7-9 with TRBJ2-7; no definite D call. V lost 1 base and J lost 6, with 7 bases in between. The CDR3 runs 12 residues. In germline, CDR1 is SEHNR, CDR2 FQNEAQ (reference sequence). The CDR3 nucleotides read TGTGCCAGCAGCTTAGGATTCCGCGAGCAGTACTTC. It specifies CASSLGFREQYF.

The rearrangement joins TRBV7-2 to TRBJ2-7; TRBD1 matches 10 bases. The germline V gene has CDR1 SGHTA and CDR2 FQGNSA. The CDR3 is made up of 15 amino acids. J gave up 2 bases and V 5 bases, and 6 bases lay outside the gene matches. The CDR3: CASSHLGQGTYEQYF. CDR3 coding DNA: TGTGCCAGCAGCCACTTGGGACAGGGGACCTACGAGCAGTACTTC.

This clonotype was seen at least ten times. The chain joins TRBV7-8 to TRBJ2-5; D not resolved. CDR3 size: 13 residues. V lost 5 bases to trimming and J lost 5 bases, with 12 bases between them. Per germline, CDR1 SGHVS and CDR2 FQNEAQ. The CDR3 loop is CASSPQVGETQYF. The CDR3 region has the DNA TGTGCCAGCAGCCCTCAGGTCGGGGAGACCCAGTACTTC.

The rearrangement joins TRBV29-1 to TRBJ1-2; perhaps TRBD1 as D (5 bases). CDR1 SQVTM and CDR2 ANQGSEA come from the germline V gene. This CDR3 spans 13 amino acids. The germline V and J ends were trimmed by 4 bases and 4 bases, with 13 bases remaining between them. As DNA, the CDR3 is TGCAGCGTTGTGCTGGGGAGGGGCTATGGCTACACCTTC. This sequence encodes CSVVLGRGYGYTF.